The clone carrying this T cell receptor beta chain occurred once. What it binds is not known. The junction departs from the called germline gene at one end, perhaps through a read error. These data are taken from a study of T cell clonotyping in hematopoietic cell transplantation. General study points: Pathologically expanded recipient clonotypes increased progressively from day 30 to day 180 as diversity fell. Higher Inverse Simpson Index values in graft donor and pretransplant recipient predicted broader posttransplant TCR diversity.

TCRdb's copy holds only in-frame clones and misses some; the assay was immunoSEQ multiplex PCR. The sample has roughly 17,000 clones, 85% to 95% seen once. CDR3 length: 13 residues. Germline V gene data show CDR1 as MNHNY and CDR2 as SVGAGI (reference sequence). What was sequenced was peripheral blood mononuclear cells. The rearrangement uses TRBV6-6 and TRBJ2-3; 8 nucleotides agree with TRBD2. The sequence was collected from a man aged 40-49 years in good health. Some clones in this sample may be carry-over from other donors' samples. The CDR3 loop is CASTPVGAGESTF. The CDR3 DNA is TGTGCCAGCACTCCCGTGGGAGCGGGAGAATCTACTTTT.